This T cell receptor (beta chain) emerged from a study of CD8 T cells in ankylosing spondylitis. Germline-derived CDR1 and CDR2 are SQVTM and ANQGSEA. Including both end residues, the CDR3 is 9 amino acids long. TCRdb processed the 5' RACE reads anew with MiXCR; each CDR3 protein has one entry. The sample has about 220,000 distinct CDR3 sequences; roughly 18% are singletons. Study-wide findings and caveats: Those disease-linked clones were CD8+; they were also relatively rare in peripheral blood. Seemingly distinctive of ankylosing spondylitis blood was a TCR beta motif formed by eight highly homologous variants.

This clonotype has more than one count but fewer than ten. Its antigen remains unidentified. This CDR3 is missing its conserved last phenylalanine or tryptophan, likely due to a read error. The DNA is left out, because the CDR3 cannot be placed on it with certainty; the CDR3 is given as TCRdb lists it. The chain joins TRBV29-1 to TRBJ1-1. The sample taken for sequencing was blood, either unsorted or a sorted T cell fraction (not recorded which). The source is a male donor with ankylosing spondylitis. CDR3 sequence: CSVEDYSPR.